This is a list of T cell receptor beta chains from one sample in a study of Ad26.COV2.S vaccination and SARS-CoV-2 variants. Profiling relied on immunoSEQ multiplex PCR, and the TCRdb table lists in-frame clones only, not all of them. The table includes roughly 270,000 clones, over 75% detected once. The specimen was peripheral blood, collected in a trial of Ad26.COV2.S vaccine versus placebo. The receptors were sampled from a person aged 18-60 years who received the Ad26.COV2.S COVID-19 vaccine or a placebo. CDR3s include the opening cysteine and the closing phenylalanine or tryptophan. D genes are given only for firm matches. Clone size is not always given. Where it is, it says once, few, many or a class for expanded clones.

j_gene: TRBJ1-2; d_gene: TRBD1; v_gene: TRBV28; abundance: -; CDR3nt: TGTGCAGCGGGACAGGGTACGAACTATGGCTACACCTTC; CDR3aa: CAAGQGTNYGYTF
j_gene: TRBJ2-3; d_gene: -; v_gene: TRBV7-9; abundance: -; CDR3nt: TGTGCCAGCAGCTTGGGGAGGACAGACACAGATACGCAGTATTTT; CDR3aa: CASSLGRTDTDTQYF
j_gene: TRBJ2-1; d_gene: -; v_gene: TRBV7-2; abundance: -; CDR3nt: TGTGCCAGCAGCTCGCAGGGGAGCTCCTACAATGAGCAGTTCTTC; CDR3aa: CASSSQGSSYNEQFF
j_gene: TRBJ1-6; d_gene: -; v_gene: TRBV30; abundance: -; CDR3nt: TGTGCCTGGAGTGACAGGGTCGGGTCACCCCTCCACTTT; CDR3aa: CAWSDRVGSPLHF
j_gene: TRBJ2-5; d_gene: -; v_gene: TRBV2; abundance: -; CDR3nt: TGTGCCAGCAGTGAATTGGCAGGCGCAGAGACCCAGTACTTC; CDR3aa: CASSELAGAETQYF
j_gene: TRBJ2-7; d_gene: -; v_gene: TRBV5-6; abundance: -; CDR3nt: TGTGCCAGCAGCTTGTACGGACAGAGAAGCTCCTACGAGCAGTACTTC; CDR3aa: CASSLYGQRSSYEQYF
j_gene: TRBJ1-1; d_gene: -; v_gene: TRBV11-2; abundance: -; CDR3nt: TGTGCCAGCAGCTTCCGCGGTCTCTCCATGGGGTATCAGGAAGCTTTCTTT; CDR3aa: CASSFRGLSMGYQEAFF
j_gene: TRBJ2-7; d_gene: -; v_gene: TRBV12-3/TRBV12-4; abundance: -; CDR3nt: TGTGCCAGCAGCCCCCAGCCCTACGAGCAGTACTTC; CDR3aa: CASSPQPYEQYF
j_gene: TRBJ1-2; d_gene: -; v_gene: TRBV29-1; abundance: -; CDR3nt: TGCAGCGTTGAAGATCCGGGGTATGGCTACACCTTC; CDR3aa: CSVEDPGYGYTF
j_gene: TRBJ1-4; d_gene: -; v_gene: TRBV4-2; abundance: few; CDR3nt: TGTGCCAGCAGCCGGCTAGGGGAAAAACTGTTTTTT; CDR3aa: CASSRLGEKLFF
j_gene: TRBJ2-3; d_gene: TRBD2; v_gene: TRBV13; abundance: -; CDR3nt: TGTGCCAGCAGCTTGGCTAGCGGGAGGGTCGCAGATACGCAGTATTTT; CDR3aa: CASSLASGRVADTQYF
j_gene: TRBJ1-3; d_gene: -; v_gene: TRBV7-9; abundance: -; CDR3nt: TGTGCCAGCAGCCCTGGGGTCCCCGGCTCTGGAAACACCATATATTTT; CDR3aa: CASSPGVPGSGNTIYF
j_gene: TRBJ2-3; d_gene: -; v_gene: TRBV5-4; abundance: -; CDR3nt: TGTGCCAGCAGCTTGAGGACTGGGGATACGCAGTATTTT; CDR3aa: CASSLRTGDTQYF
j_gene: TRBJ2-5; d_gene: -; v_gene: TRBV7-2; abundance: -; CDR3nt: TGTGCCAGCAGCTCATACGGGGCAGGGGGGGAGACCCAGTACTTC; CDR3aa: CASSSYGAGGETQYF
j_gene: TRBJ1-3; d_gene: -; v_gene: TRBV7-7; abundance: once; CDR3nt: TGTGCCAGCAGCTTAGCGCGGCAAGACACCATATATTTT; CDR3aa: CASSLARQDTIYF
j_gene: TRBJ2-7; d_gene: -; v_gene: TRBV4-1; abundance: -; CDR3nt: TGCGCCAGCAGCCATGGACCCGGCTACGAGCAGTACTTC; CDR3aa: CASSHGPGYEQYF
j_gene: TRBJ2-5; d_gene: TRBD1; v_gene: TRBV27; abundance: -; CDR3nt: TGTGCCAGCAGTTTATCGGGACAGTATCAAGAGACCCAGTACTTC; CDR3aa: CASSLSGQYQETQYF
j_gene: TRBJ2-5; d_gene: -; v_gene: TRBV20-1; abundance: -; CDR3nt: TGCAGTGCTAGTACCTTCTCGACAGTACAAGAGACCCAGTACTTC; CDR3aa: CSASTFSTVQETQYF
j_gene: TRBJ1-4; d_gene: TRBD1; v_gene: TRBV5-1; abundance: -; CDR3nt: TGCGCCAGCAGCTTGGGGGGACAGGGACATGATAATGAAAAACTGTTTTTT; CDR3aa: CASSLGGQGHDNEKLFF
j_gene: TRBJ1-1; d_gene: TRBD1; v_gene: TRBV11-2; abundance: -; CDR3nt: TGTGCCAGCAGCTTAGAACGGACAGGGAACGGCGGAGCTTTCTTT; CDR3aa: CASSLERTGNGGAFF
j_gene: TRBJ1-4; d_gene: -; v_gene: TRBV5-1; abundance: few; CDR3nt: TGCGCCAGCAGCTTGGGACAGGAAAATGAAAAACTGTTTTTT; CDR3aa: CASSLGQENEKLFF
j_gene: TRBJ1-1; d_gene: TRBD1; v_gene: TRBV15; abundance: -; CDR3nt: TGTGCCACCAGCGCTGGGACAGACACTGAAGCTTTCTTT; CDR3aa: CATSAGTDTEAFF
j_gene: TRBJ2-1; d_gene: TRBD1; v_gene: TRBV18; abundance: -; CDR3nt: TGTGCCAGCTCAGCTAAAACCGCAGGGGGCCGGTCAGGCCATGAGCAGTTCTTC; CDR3aa: CASSAKTAGGRSGHEQFF
j_gene: TRBJ2-5; d_gene: TRBD2; v_gene: TRBV27; abundance: -; CDR3nt: TGTGCCCTCTCCCCGACTAGCGGCCGAGGGACCCAGTACTTC; CDR3aa: CALSPTSGRGTQYF
j_gene: TRBJ2-7; d_gene: TRBD2; v_gene: TRBV27; abundance: once; CDR3nt: TGTGCCAGCAGGGACATAGCGGGGGCCTCCTACGAGCAGTACTTC; CDR3aa: CASRDIAGASYEQYF
j_gene: TRBJ2-1; d_gene: TRBD2; v_gene: TRBV18; abundance: -; CDR3nt: TGTGCCAGCTCCCAGGCGACTAGCGGGCATGAGCAGTTCTTC; CDR3aa: CASSQATSGHEQFF
j_gene: TRBJ2-7; d_gene: TRBD2; v_gene: TRBV19; abundance: -; CDR3nt: TGTGCCAGTAGCCCGAGCCCGGGACTAGCGGGAGACAACGAGCAGTACTTC; CDR3aa: CASSPSPGLAGDNEQYF
j_gene: TRBJ2-2; d_gene: TRBD1; v_gene: TRBV7-9; abundance: -; CDR3nt: TGTGCCAGCAGGACAGGACAGGGGGCGACCGGGGAGCTGTTTTTT; CDR3aa: CASRTGQGATGELFF